One sample yielded the 8 T cell receptor beta chains listed below, sequenced in a study of a mutant IDH1 vaccine in newly diagnosed glioma. The time point here: week 23, last vaccination. Every vaccine dose comprised 300 ug of mutant IDH1 20-mer peptide plus topical imiquimod. Data came from immunoSEQ multiplex PCR; TCRdb stores just in-frame clones and leaves some out. The sample includes 40,000 to 45,000 clones, about three quarters of them seen just once. No cognate antigen is known for these TCRs. The sample was PBMCs, taken from a glioma patient whose treatment included an IDH1 peptide vaccine. All receptors come from a man between 45 and 60 years old with glioma.

J is TRBJ2-3 and V is TRBV30; D unclear. Trimming took off 7 bases at V and 1 base at J, with 9 bases between the two ends. CDR1 GTSNPN and CDR2 SVGIG come from the germline V gene (reference sequence). The CDR3 spans 12 residues. The DNA for the CDR3 is TGTGCCTCGGAGCCGGGCACAGATACGCAGTATTTT. Translated: CASEPGTDTQYF.

As DNA, the CDR3 is TGTGCCAGCAAGTTCGTAACTACGGCTGAAGCTTTCTTT. Its protein product is CASKFVTTAEAFF. The V gene is TRBV2, the J gene TRBJ1-1; D call uncertain. The V end was cut by 7 bases, the J end by 6 bases, with 15 bases between. CDR1 is SNHLY and CDR2 is FYNNEI in the germline V gene. CDR3 size: 13 residues.

J is TRBJ1-1 and V is TRBV5-4; no reliable D call. The CDR3 covers 15 residues. The germline gives CDR1 SGHNT, CDR2 YYREEE (reference sequence). Trimming took off 0 bases at V and 1 base at J, with 10 bases between the two ends. The CDR3 DNA reads as TGTGCCAGCAGCTTGGGTGAGACTCGGAACACTGAAGCTTTCTTT. This codes for CASSLGETRNTEAFF.

Details on this clone: At one end, the junction sequence differs from germline, possibly due to a read error. The chain is built from TRBV6-6 and TRBJ2-3; the match to TRBD2 covers 8 bases. This CDR3 spans 12 amino acids. The germline CDR1 and CDR2 sequences are MNHNY and SVGAGI (reference sequence). The CDR3 region is CASSPSGGRGNF. For the CDR3, the DNA is TGTGCCAGCAGTCCCTCGGGAGGGCGAGGGAATTTT.

CDR3 nucleotide sequence: TGTGCCAGCAGCATCCAGGGTAGCCTTGGCATTCAGTACTTC. Its protein product is CASSIQGSLGIQYF. This chain links TRBV7-2 with TRBJ2-4; D perhaps matches TRBD1 (5 bases). V was shortened by 5 bases and J by 9 bases, with 17 bases between the two germline ends. Germline-derived CDR1 and CDR2 are SGHTA and FQGNSA. This CDR3 has 14 amino acids.

This chain connects TRBV27 to TRBJ1-5, with D possibly TRBD1 on 6 matching bases. CDR1 is MNHEY and CDR2 is SMNVEV in the germline V gene (reference sequence). The CDR3 runs to 13 residues. V lost 10 bases to trimming and J lost 3 bases, with 13 bases between them. The CDR3 DNA follows: TGTGCCACAGCCGACAGGAACAATCAGCCCCAGCATTTT. Translation: CATADRNNQPQHF.

The V call is TRBV6-5, the J call TRBJ1-5; no definite D call. CDR3 length: 15 residues. Germline CDR1 is MNHEY and CDR2 is SVGAGI. The V end lost 9 bases, the J end lost 8 bases, and 23 bases lay between the germline ends. DNA of the CDR3: TGTGCCAGTAGAATGGGAGTGGCTTTAGCTGAGCCCCAGCATTTT. Translating it yields CASRMGVALAEPQHF.

The chain couples TRBV2 to TRBJ1-4; 8 positions match TRBD1. The CDR3 spans 15 residues. The ends lost 4 bases at V and 7 bases at J; junction bases unmatched: 8. Germline CDR1 is SNHLY and CDR2 is FYNNEI. The CDR3 DNA reads as TGTGCCAGCAGTGCCAGGGGGCGAGTTCTTGAAAAACTGTTTTTT. Translated, it gives CASSARGRVLEKLFF. The entire variable domain, with the rest obtained from reference TRBV2 and TRBJ1-4, is as follows: EPEVTQTPSHQVTQMGQEVILRCVPISNHLYFYWYRQILGQKVEFLVSFYNNEISEKSEIFDDQFSVERPDGSNFTLKIRSTKLEDSAMYFCASSARGRVLEKLFFGSGTQLSVL.